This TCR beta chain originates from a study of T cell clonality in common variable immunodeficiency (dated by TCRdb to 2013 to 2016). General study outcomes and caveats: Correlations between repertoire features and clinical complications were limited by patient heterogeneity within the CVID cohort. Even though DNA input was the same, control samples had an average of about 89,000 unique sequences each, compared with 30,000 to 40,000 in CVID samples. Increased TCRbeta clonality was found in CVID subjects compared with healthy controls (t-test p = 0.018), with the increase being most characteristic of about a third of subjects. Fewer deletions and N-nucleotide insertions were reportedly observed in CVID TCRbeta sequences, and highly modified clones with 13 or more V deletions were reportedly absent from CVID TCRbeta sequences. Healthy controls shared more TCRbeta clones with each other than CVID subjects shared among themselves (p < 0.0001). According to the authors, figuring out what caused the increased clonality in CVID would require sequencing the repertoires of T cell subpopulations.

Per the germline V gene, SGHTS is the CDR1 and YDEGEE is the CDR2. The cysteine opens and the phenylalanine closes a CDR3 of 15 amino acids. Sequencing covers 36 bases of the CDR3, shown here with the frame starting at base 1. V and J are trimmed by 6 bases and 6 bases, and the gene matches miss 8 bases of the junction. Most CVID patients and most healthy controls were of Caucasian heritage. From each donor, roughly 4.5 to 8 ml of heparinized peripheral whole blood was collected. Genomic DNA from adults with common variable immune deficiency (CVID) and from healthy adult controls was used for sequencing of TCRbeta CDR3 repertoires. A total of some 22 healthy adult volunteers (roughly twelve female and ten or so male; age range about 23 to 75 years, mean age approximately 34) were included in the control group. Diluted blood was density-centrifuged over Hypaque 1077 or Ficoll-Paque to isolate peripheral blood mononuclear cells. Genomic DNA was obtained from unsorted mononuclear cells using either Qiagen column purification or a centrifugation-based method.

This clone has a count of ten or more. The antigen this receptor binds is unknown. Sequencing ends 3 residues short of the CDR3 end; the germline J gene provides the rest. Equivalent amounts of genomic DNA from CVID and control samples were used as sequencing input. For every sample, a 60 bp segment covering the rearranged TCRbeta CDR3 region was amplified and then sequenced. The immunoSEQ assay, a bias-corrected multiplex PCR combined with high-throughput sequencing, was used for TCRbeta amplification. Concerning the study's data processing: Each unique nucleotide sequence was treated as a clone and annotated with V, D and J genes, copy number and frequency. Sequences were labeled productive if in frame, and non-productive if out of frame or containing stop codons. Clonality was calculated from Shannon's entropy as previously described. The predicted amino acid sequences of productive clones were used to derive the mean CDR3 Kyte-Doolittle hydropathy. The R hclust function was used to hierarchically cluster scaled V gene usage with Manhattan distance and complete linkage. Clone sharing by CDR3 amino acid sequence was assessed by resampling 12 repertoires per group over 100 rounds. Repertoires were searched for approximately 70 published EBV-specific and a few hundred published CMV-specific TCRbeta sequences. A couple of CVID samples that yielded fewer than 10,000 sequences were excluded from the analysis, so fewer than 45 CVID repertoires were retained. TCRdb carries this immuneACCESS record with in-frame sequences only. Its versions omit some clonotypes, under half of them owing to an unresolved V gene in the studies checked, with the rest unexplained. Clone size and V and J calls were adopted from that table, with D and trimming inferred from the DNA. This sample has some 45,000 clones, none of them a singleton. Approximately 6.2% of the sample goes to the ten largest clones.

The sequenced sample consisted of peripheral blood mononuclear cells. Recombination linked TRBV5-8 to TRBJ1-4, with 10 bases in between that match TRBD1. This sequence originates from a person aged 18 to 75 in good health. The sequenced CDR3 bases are TGTGCCAGCAACCTCCGGGACAGGGGTGATGAAAAA. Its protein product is CASNLRDRGDEK. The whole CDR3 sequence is CASNLRDRGDEKLFF.